These 8 T cell receptor beta chains share one sample of origin, sequenced in a study of T cells after yellow fever vaccination. One entry per CDR3 protein results from TCRdb running MiXCR on the 5' RACE reads. The sample comprises 250,000 or so distinct CDR3 sequences, approximately 3.6% of which are singletons, and under 20% rests with the top ten. Sequencing was performed on PBMCs, taken 15 days after the yellow fever booster vaccination. These receptors were collected from a man aged 18 to 35 who received the YFV17D yellow fever vaccine.

This clonotype appeared many times. Written as DNA, the CDR3 is TGCGCCAGCAGCTTCGATGGGACAGGGTACACTGAAGCTTTCTTT. It codes for CASSFDGTGYTEAFF. The V gene is TRBV5-1, the J gene TRBJ1-1, with 9 bases aligning to TRBD1. The CDR3 covers 15 residues. J lost 3 bases, V lost 2 bases, and 5 bases had no gene match. Germline CDR1 is SGHRS and CDR2 is YFSETQ.

This clonotype was detected many times. The chain employs TRBV5-1 and TRBJ2-2; 9 nucleotides align to TRBD2. This CDR3 spans 15 amino acids. The V segment lost 4 bases and the J segment 6 bases; nucleotides outside the gene matches: 7. Per germline, CDR1 SGHRS and CDR2 YFSETQ. The CDR3 reads CASSLSIAGAGELFF. Here the CDR3 DNA reads TGCGCCAGCAGCCTATCTATAGCGGGAGCCGGGGAGCTGTTTTTT.

This clonotype was seen ten or more times. The chain is built from TRBV6-5 and TRBJ2-1; D possibly uses TRBD1 or TRBD2 (6 bases each). This CDR3 has 14 amino acids. V lost 2 bases and J 9 bases, leaving 14 bases between the germline ends. The V gene's germline CDR1 is MNHEY and CDR2 SVGAGI. The CDR3 spells CASSYGFGGSEQFF. CDR3 nucleotide sequence: TGTGCCAGCAGTTACGGTTTCGGGGGCAGTGAGCAGTTCTTC.

In this sample, this clonotype turned up a few times. The V call is TRBV13, the J call TRBJ2-7; D might be TRBD2 (6 bases). CDR1 PRHDT and CDR2 FYEKMQ come from the germline V gene (reference sequence). V was pared by 5 bases and J by 9 bases, with 14 bases between. The CDR3 is made up of 12 amino acids. The CDR3 region has the DNA TGTGCCAGCAGCCTCGAAGGGAGGCGGCAGTACGTC. It translates to CASSLEGRRQYV.

This clonotype has a count of ten or more. This chain joins TRBV4-3 and TRBJ1-3, with D unclear. This CDR3 has 16 amino acids. V lost 0 bases, J lost 1 base, and 10 bases lay in between. CDR1 LGHNA and CDR2 YSLEER come from the germline V gene. This CDR3 is CASSQEVGVSGNTIYF. The CDR3 DNA follows: TGCGCCAGCAGCCAAGAGGTTGGGGTTTCTGGAAACACCATATATTTT.

Many counts were recorded for this clonotype. The V and J genes are TRBV6-5 and TRBJ1-1, with TRBD1 as a possible D gene (5 bases). This CDR3 is built from 14 residues. CDR1 is MNHEY and CDR2 is SVGAGI in the germline V gene. V lost 5 bases and J 6 bases, leaving 16 bases between the germline ends. Here the CDR3 DNA reads TGTGCCAGCAGTCGATCGGGGCAGGGCGCTGAAGCTTTCTTT. This encodes CASSRSGQGAEAFF.

By sample share, this clonotype is hyperexpanded (1% or more). This sequence joins TRBV5-6 and TRBJ2-1; TRBD1 matches 7 bases. CDR1 is SGHDT and CDR2 is YYEEEE in the germline V gene. Unmatched junction bases numbered 6, after V lost 4 bases and J lost 5 bases. The length of the CDR3 is 14 residues. The CDR3 DNA is TGTGCCAGCAGCCCGCCGGGACAGCACAATGAGCAGTTCTTC. Translated, it gives CASSPPGQHNEQFF.

This clonotype occurred many times. The genes are TRBV5-6 and TRBJ2-2; TRBD1 is a possible D gene (6 bases). Germline V gives CDR1 SGHDT, CDR2 YYEEEE. V lost 4 bases to trimming and J lost 1 base, with 14 bases between them. This CDR3 is built from 16 residues. CDR3 region: CASSVDRLGNTGELFF. The CDR3 bases are TGTGCCAGCAGCGTAGACAGGCTGGGGAACACCGGGGAGCTGTTTTTT.